Listed below are T cell receptor beta chains from one sample, sequenced in a study of PD-L1 blockade in urothelial cancer. TCRdb's copy holds only in-frame clones and misses some; the assay was immunoSEQ multiplex PCR. The sample contains tens of thousands of clones, 84% of which appear only once. Sequenced material: PBMCs, taken around atezolizumab (anti-PD-L1) treatment. These receptors were obtained from a man aged 60 to 75 with urothelial cancer. The conserved cysteine and the conserved F or W are not part of the CDR3 here. Fields, in order: J gene, CDR3 length, V gene, D gene, CDR3 protein. A D gene is named only where the DNA matches it firmly.

J: TRBJ1-2
length: 15
V: TRBV19
D: TRBD1
CDR3: ASKSTLKDRGVYGYT

J: TRBJ1-2
length: 12
V: TRBV7-2
D: TRBD1
CDR3: ASIIQGRGSGYT

J: TRBJ2-7
length: 14
V: TRBV18
D: .
CDR3: ASSQNRDPSSYEQY

J: TRBJ1-1
length: 11
V: TRBV18
D: .
CDR3: ASSPPTNTEAF

J: TRBJ2-3
length: 14
V: TRBV9
D: TRBD2
CDR3: ASSASGRRRTDTQY

J: TRBJ1-2
length: 11
V: TRBV11-2
D: .
CDR3: ASSYTGIGGYT

J: TRBJ1-3
length: 12
V: TRBV7-8
D: .
CDR3: ASSLTRNGNTIY

J: TRBJ2-7
length: 13
V: TRBV6-5
D: TRBD2
CDR3: ASSYSSGRAYEQY

J: TRBJ1-3
length: 13
V: TRBV9
D: .
CDR3: ASSVDSSSGNTIY

J: TRBJ1-6
length: 12
V: TRBV11-1
D: .
CDR3: ASRRQDGNSPLH

J: TRBJ1-1
length: 12
V: TRBV28
D: .
CDR3: ATASPGWTEKAF

J: TRBJ1-2
length: 10
V: TRBV29-1
D: .
CDR3: SVPGSTYGYT

J: TRBJ2-5
length: 13
V: TRBV7-8
D: TRBD2
CDR3: ASSFPSGSQETQY

J: TRBJ1-1
length: 9
V: TRBV20-1
D: .
CDR3: SARRQTEAF

J: TRBJ1-2
length: 10
V: TRBV30
D: .
CDR3: AWVEEGYGYT

J: TRBJ2-5
length: 12
V: TRBV10-3
D: .
CDR3: AISESGLQETQY

J: TRBJ2-7
length: 11
V: TRBV4-3
D: .
CDR3: ASSRNRENEQY

J: TRBJ2-1
length: 11
V: TRBV5-1
D: TRBD1
CDR3: ASSLVDRGEQF

J: TRBJ1-2
length: 11
V: TRBV27
D: .
CDR3: ASSFGGAYGYT

J: TRBJ2-2
length: 15
V: TRBV25-1
D: TRBD2
CDR3: ASGGLAGAGNTGELF

J: TRBJ2-1
length: 14
V: TRBV7-6
D: .
CDR3: ASSSRNFGNYNEQF

J: TRBJ1-2
length: 13
V: TRBV5-8
D: .
CDR3: ASSFTGTTNYGYT